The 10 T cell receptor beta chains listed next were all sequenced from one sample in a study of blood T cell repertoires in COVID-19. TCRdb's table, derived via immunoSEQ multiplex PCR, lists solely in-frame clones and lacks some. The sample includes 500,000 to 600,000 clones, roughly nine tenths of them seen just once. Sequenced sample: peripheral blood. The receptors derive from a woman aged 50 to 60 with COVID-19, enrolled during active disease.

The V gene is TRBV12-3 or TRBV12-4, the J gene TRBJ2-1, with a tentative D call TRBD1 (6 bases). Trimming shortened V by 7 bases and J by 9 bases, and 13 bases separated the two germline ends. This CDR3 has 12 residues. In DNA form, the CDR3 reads TGTGCCAGCACCTTTGGCAGGGGTGAGCAGTTCTTC. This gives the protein CASTFGRGEQFF.

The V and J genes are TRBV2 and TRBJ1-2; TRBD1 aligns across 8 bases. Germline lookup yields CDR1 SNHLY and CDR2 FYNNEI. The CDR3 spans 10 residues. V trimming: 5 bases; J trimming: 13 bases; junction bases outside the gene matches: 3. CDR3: CASSYRGGTF. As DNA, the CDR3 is TGTGCCAGCAGTTACAGGGGGGGCACCTTC. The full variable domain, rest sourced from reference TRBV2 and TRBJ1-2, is EPEVTQTPSHQVTQMGQEVILRCVPISNHLYFYWYRQILGQKVEFLVSFYNNEISEKSEIFDDQFSVERPDGSNFTLKIRSTKLEDSAMYFCASSYRGGTFGSGTRLTVV.

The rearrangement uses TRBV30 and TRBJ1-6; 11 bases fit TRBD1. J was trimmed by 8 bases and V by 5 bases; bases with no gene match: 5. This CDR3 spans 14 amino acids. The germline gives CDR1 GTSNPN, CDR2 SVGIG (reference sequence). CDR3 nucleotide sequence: TGTGCCTGGGGCATGGGACAGGGGGATTCACCCCTCCACTTT. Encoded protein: CAWGMGQGDSPLHF.

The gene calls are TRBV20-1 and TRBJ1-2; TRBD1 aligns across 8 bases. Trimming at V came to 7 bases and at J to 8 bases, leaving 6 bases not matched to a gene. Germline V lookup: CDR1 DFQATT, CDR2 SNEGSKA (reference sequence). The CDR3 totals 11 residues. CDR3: CSGQDRDGYTF. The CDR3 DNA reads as TGCAGTGGACAGGACAGGGACGGCTACACCTTC.

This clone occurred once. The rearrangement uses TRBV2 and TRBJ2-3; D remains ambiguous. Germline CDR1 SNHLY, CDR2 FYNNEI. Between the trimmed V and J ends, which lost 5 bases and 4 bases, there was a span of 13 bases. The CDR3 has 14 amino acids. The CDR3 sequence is CASSYFSQADTQYF. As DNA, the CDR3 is TGTGCCAGCAGTTACTTTTCTCAGGCAGATACGCAGTATTTT.

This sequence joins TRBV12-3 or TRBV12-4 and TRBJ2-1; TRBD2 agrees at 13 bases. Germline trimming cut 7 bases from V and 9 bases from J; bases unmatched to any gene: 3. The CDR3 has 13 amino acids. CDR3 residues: CASITSGGGEQFF. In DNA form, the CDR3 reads TGTGCCAGCATTACTAGCGGGGGGGGTGAGCAGTTCTTC.

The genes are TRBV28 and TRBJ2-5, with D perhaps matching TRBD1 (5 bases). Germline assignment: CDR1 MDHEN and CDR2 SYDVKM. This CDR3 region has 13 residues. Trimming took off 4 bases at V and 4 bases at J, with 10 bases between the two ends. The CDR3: CASSSWGRETQYF. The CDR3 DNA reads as TGTGCCAGCAGTTCTTGGGGCCGAGAGACCCAGTACTTC.

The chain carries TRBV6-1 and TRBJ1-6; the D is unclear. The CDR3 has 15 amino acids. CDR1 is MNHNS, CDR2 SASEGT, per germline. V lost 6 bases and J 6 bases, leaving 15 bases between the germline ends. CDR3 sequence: CASSYAGTGNSPLHF. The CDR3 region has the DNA TGTGCCAGCAGCTACGCGGGAACTGGTAATTCACCCCTCCACTTT.

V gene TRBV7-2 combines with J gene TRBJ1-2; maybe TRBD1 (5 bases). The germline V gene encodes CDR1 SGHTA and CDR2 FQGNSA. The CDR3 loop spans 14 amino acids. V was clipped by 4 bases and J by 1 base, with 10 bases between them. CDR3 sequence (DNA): TGTGCCAGCAGCTCCCGGACACGTAACTATGGCTACACCTTC. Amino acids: CASSSRTRNYGYTF.

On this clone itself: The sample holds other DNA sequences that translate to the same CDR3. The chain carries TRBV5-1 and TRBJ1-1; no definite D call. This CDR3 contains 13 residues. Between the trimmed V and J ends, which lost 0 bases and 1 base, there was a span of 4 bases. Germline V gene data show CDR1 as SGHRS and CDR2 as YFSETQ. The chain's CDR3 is CASSLGRNTEAFF. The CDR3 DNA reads TGCGCCAGCAGCTTGGGGAGGAACACTGAAGCTTTCTTT.